Below, one T cell receptor (beta chain) is given with its context. This entry is derived from a study of ipilimumab plus nivolumab after autologous stem cell transplantation. Study-wide background: Median doses per patient: roughly five ipilimumab, roughly 8 nivolumab.

Method: immunoSEQ multiplex PCR; TCRdb's copy keeps in-frame clones and lacks some. The sample carries about 83,000 clones, 83% recorded once. Germline V lookup: CDR1 MGHDK, CDR2 SYGVNS. The CDR3 spans 15 residues. Trimming removed 3 bases from V and 2 bases from J, with 13 bases in between. Starting 14 to 28 days after autologous transplant, ipilimumab 1 mg/kg was given. Dosing: nivolumab 3 mg/kg IV, weeks 1, 4, 7, 10, then every two weeks to week 26. The rearrangement links TRBV25-1 to TRBJ2-5; tentatively, D is TRBD2 (6 bases). Sequencing was performed on PBMCs, taken in a trial of ipilimumab plus nivolumab as post-transplant consolidation. The clonotype was recovered from a male donor with diffuse large B-cell lymphoma. CDR3 DNA sequence: TGTGCCAGCAGTGACTTGTCCGGACTACAAGAGACCCAGTACTTC. Translating gives CASSDLSGLQETQYF.